Listed below are T cell receptor beta chains from one sample, sequenced in a study of blood T cell repertoires in COVID-19. The table came from immunoSEQ multiplex PCR; TCRdb's copy has only in-frame clones and leaves some out. Among about 170,000 clones listed, more than 60% were seen once. The sequencing input was peripheral blood. Receptor source: a man between 65 and 85 years old with acute or convalescent COVID-19. The CDR3 runs from the conserved cysteine through the conserved F or W. Each record gives: J gene, D gene, clone size, V gene, CDR3 DNA, CDR3 protein. A D gene is named only where the DNA matches it firmly. Clone size is not always given. Where it is, it says once, few, many or a class for expanded clones.

>TRBJ1-5|TRBD1|NA|TRBV2
TGTGCCAGCAGAATAGGGACAGATCATCAGCCCCAGCATTTT
CASRIGTDHQPQHF
>TRBJ1-5|NA|NA|TRBV5-1
TGCGCCAGCAGCTTGGTGGGGGGGCCCGATCAGCCCCAGCATTTT
CASSLVGGPDQPQHF
>TRBJ2-1|TRBD2|NA|TRBV6-1
TGTGCCAGCAGTGAGGCCCTGGGGCGGGGGGGCCTCAATGAGCAGTTCTTC
CASSEALGRGGLNEQFF
>TRBJ2-2|TRBD2|NA|TRBV7-9
TGTGCCAGCAGCGTTAGCGGGGGTGGCACCGGGGAGCTGTTTTTT
CASSVSGGGTGELFF
>TRBJ1-5|NA|NA|TRBV20-1
TGCAGTGCTTTTTCAAATCAGCCCCAGCATTTT
CSAFSNQPQHF
>TRBJ1-2|TRBD1|NA|TRBV5-1
TGCGCCAGCAGCCTGGCAGGGGGCGGCGGCTATGGCTACACCTTC
CASSLAGGGGYGYTF
>TRBJ1-5|NA|NA|TRBV7-2
TGTGCCAGCAGCCGTACGGGACAAAGCAATCAGCCCCAGCATTTT
CASSRTGQSNQPQHF
>TRBJ1-5|NA|NA|TRBV28
TGTGCCAGTTCAGGGGCCGGGACGGGACAGCCCCAGCATTTT
CASSGAGTGQPQHF
>TRBJ2-3|TRBD1|NA|TRBV7-6
TGTGCCAGCACGACAGGGGCAGATACGCAGTATTTT
CASTTGADTQYF
>TRBJ1-2|NA|NA|TRBV12-3/TRBV12-4
TGTGCCAGCAGCTCCGGGAACTATGGCTACACCTTC
CASSSGNYGYTF
>TRBJ2-1|TRBD2|NA|TRBV3-1/TRBV3-2
TGTGCCAGCAGCCAAGGTGGGCCGCCGACTAGCGGAAATGAGCAGTTCTTC
CASSQGGPPTSGNEQFF
>TRBJ2-3|NA|NA|TRBV6-5
TGTGCCAGCAGTCGGGACTCCGGGAGCACAGATACGCAGTATTTT
CASSRDSGSTDTQYF
>TRBJ2-1|TRBD2|NA|TRBV14
TGTGCCAGCAGCGATATGGGTAAAGCGGGGGTTTCCTACAATGAGCAGTTCTTC
CASSDMGKAGVSYNEQFF
>TRBJ1-1|NA|NA|TRBV19
TGTGCCAGTAGTTTGTTTACAACGAACACTGAAGCTTTCTTT
CASSLFTTNTEAFF
>TRBJ2-3|TRBD2|NA|TRBV19
TGTGCCAGTAGCACGGGGGGGCGGGATACGCAGTATTTT
CASSTGGRDTQYF
>TRBJ2-5|TRBD2|NA|TRBV19
TGTGCCAGTAGACACGGGACTAGCGGGGCCCAAGAGACCCAGTACTTC
CASRHGTSGAQETQYF
>TRBJ1-5|NA|NA|TRBV6-5
TGTGCCAGCAACTATCAGCCCCAGCATTTT
CASNYQPQHF
>TRBJ1-1|NA|NA|TRBV27
TGTGCCAGCAGACTCGGACAGAACACTGAAGCTTTCTTT
CASRLGQNTEAFF
>TRBJ1-3|NA|NA|TRBV5-1
TGCGCCAGCAGCCCCACCGGACAATTATCTGGAAACACCATATATTTT
CASSPTGQLSGNTIYF
>TRBJ2-2|TRBD1|NA|TRBV18
TGTGCCAGCTCACCCAAGCCACCCGGGACAGGAGAGGCCGGGGAGCTGTTTTTT
CASSPKPPGTGEAGELFF
>TRBJ2-7|NA|NA|TRBV12-3/TRBV12-4
TGTGCCAGCAGTGGAGGACACGAGCAGTACTTC
CASSGGHEQYF
>TRBJ1-6|TRBD1|NA|TRBV4-1
TGCGCCAGCAGCGAGGACAGGGGGTCCTATAATTCACCCCTCCACTTT
CASSEDRGSYNSPLHF
>TRBJ1-4|NA|NA|TRBV11-2
TGTGCCAGCAGCTTACAGCCAGGGAAGAGAAAACTGTTTTTT
CASSLQPGKRKLFF
>TRBJ2-7|TRBD2|NA|TRBV4-1
TGCGCCAGCAGCCAAGCCCCCGGGGTAGCGGGAGACTACGAGCAGTACTTC
CASSQAPGVAGDYEQYF
>TRBJ1-1|TRBD1|NA|TRBV2
TGTGCCAGCAGGACAGGGGTCATGAACACTGAAGCTTTCTTT
CASRTGVMNTEAFF
>TRBJ1-6|NA|few|TRBV18
TGTGCCAGCTCACCCCCAAACCTGTCAGGGTTGGGCGGCTCACCCCTCCACTTT
CASSPPNLSGLGGSPLHF
>TRBJ1-2|TRBD1|NA|TRBV4-1
TGCGCCAGCAGCCCTTCACAGGGGGCAGGGAATGGCTACACCTTC
CASSPSQGAGNGYTF
>TRBJ2-5|NA|NA|TRBV19
TGTGCCAGTAGTAGCTATTCCAGACTAGAAGAGACCCAGTACTTC
CASSSYSRLEETQYF
>TRBJ2-1|TRBD2|NA|TRBV3-1/TRBV3-2
TGTGCCAGCAGCCTTGGACTAGCGGGTGGGAGGGGTGAGCAGTTCTTC
CASSLGLAGGRGEQFF
>TRBJ2-1|NA|few|TRBV7-9
TGTGCCAGCAGCTTAAGGGAGCTAGGGCAGTTCTTC
CASSLRELGQFF